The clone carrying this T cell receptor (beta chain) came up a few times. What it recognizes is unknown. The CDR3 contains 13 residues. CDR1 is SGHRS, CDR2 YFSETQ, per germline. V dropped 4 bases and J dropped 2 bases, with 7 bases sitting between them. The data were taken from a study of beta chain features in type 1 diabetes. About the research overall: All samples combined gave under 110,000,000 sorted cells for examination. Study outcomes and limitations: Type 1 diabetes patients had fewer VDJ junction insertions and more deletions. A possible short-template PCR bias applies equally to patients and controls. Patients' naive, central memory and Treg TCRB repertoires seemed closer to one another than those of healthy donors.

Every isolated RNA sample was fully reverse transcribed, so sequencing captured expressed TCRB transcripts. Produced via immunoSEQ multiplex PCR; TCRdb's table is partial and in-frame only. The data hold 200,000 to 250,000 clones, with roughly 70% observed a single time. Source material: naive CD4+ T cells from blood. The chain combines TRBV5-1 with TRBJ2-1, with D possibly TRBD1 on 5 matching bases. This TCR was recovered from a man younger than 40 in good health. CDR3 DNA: TGCGCCAGCAGCAAGGACACCTACAATGAGCAGTTCTTC. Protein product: CASSKDTYNEQFF.